A selection of T cell receptor beta chains follows, all from one sample in a study of cytomegalovirus exposure and HLA in healthy donors. Libraries were prepared by immunoSEQ multiplex PCR; TCRdb keeps only in-frame clonotypes and omits some of them. The repertoire holds tens of thousands of clones, with 55% to 80% as singletons. The source material was PBMCs. The source of these receptors is a woman between 45 and 60 years old in good health and CMV-seronegative. CDR3s include the opening cysteine and the closing phenylalanine or tryptophan. A D gene is named only where the DNA matches it firmly. The listing skips clone size in some rows; elsewhere it reads once, few, many or a size class.

>TRBV4-3|TRBJ1-4|few|-
TGCGCCAGCAGCCAAGATCCCGAACACCGAGGGGGAAAACTGTTTTTT
CASSQDPEHRGGKLFF
>TRBV6-1|TRBJ2-7|-|TRBD2
TGTGCCAGCAGTGGTGCGGGGGTAGCGTACGAGCAGTACTTC
CASSGAGVAYEQYF
>TRBV10-1|TRBJ1-4|once|TRBD1
TGCGCCAGCAGCGAAGGGCCGGGACAGGAGTTTTTT
CASSEGPGQEFF
>TRBV4-3|TRBJ1-1|few|TRBD1
TGCGCCAGCAGCCCAAGTACAGGGGGCCGTACTGAAGCTTTCTTT
CASSPSTGGRTEAFF
>TRBV14|TRBJ2-1|-|-
TGTGCCAGCAGCCAAGTCGTCGGGAGCTCCTACAATGAGCAGTTCTTC
CASSQVVGSSYNEQFF
>TRBV5-4|TRBJ2-1|-|TRBD1
TGTGCCAGCAGCTTGACGGGACAGGGTTCTAATGAGCAGTTCTTC
CASSLTGQGSNEQFF
>TRBV7-2|TRBJ1-2|few|TRBD1
TGTGCCAGCAGCTCCCGGACAGGGCCCTATGGCTACACCTTC
CASSSRTGPYGYTF
>TRBV28|TRBJ1-1|few|TRBD1
TGTGCCAGCAGGACAAAGACAGGGACCACTGAAGCTTTCTTT
CASRTKTGTTEAFF
>TRBV18|TRBJ1-4|few|-
TGTGCCAGCTCACCACACAGAGTCAATGAAAAACTGTTTTTT
CASSPHRVNEKLFF
>TRBV15|TRBJ1-2|few|TRBD1
TGTGCCACCAGCCCGGACAGGGGGGCTTGGGAATACACCTTC
CATSPDRGAWEYTF
>TRBV28|TRBJ1-5|-|-
TGTGCCAGCAGTTTAGGACAGCGGTCCGATCAGCCCCAGCATTTT
CASSLGQRSDQPQHF
>TRBV14|TRBJ2-2|few|-
TGTGCCAGCAGCCAAGAAAGAGTATTCACCGGGGAGCTGTTTTTT
CASSQERVFTGELFF
>TRBV5-6|TRBJ2-1|-|TRBD1
TGTGCCAGCAGCCTGGGACAGGGGGTCAATGAGCAGTTCTTC
CASSLGQGVNEQFF
>TRBV18|TRBJ2-1|medium-sized|-
TGTGCCAGCTCACTACAGCACAATGAGCAGTTCTTC
CASSLQHNEQFF
>TRBV6-5|TRBJ2-5|-|-
TGTGCCAGCAGTTACGGTGTCACTGGGCTAGGGGGGACCCAGTACTTC
CASSYGVTGLGGTQYF
>TRBV6-6|TRBJ2-1|-|-
TGTGCCAGCAGTTCCCGGTTATACAATGAGCAGTTCTTC
CASSSRLYNEQFF
>TRBV11-2|TRBJ2-5|-|-
TGTGCCAGCAGCATCCTTCACAGGGTGGAGGAGACCCAGTACTTC
CASSILHRVEETQYF
>TRBV7-8|TRBJ2-7|once|-
TGTGCCAGCAGCCACGACAGGAACTCCTACGAGCAGTACTTC
CASSHDRNSYEQYF
>TRBV15|TRBJ2-5|-|-
TGTGCCACCAGCAGAGATCAGGGGAGAGAGACCCAGTACTTC
CATSRDQGRETQYF
>TRBV7-9|TRBJ2-1|-|TRBD2
TGTGCCAGCAGCGGCGGTAGCGGGAGTCCGCACAATGAGCAGTTCTTC
CASSGGSGSPHNEQFF
>TRBV19|TRBJ2-1|-|TRBD2
TGTGCCAGTAGGAAAGAACTAGCGAACAATGAGCAGTTCTTC
CASRKELANNEQFF
>TRBV7-3|TRBJ2-3|-|-
TGTGCCAGCAGCCGGACCGGGACTCTCACAGATACGCAGTATTTT
CASSRTGTLTDTQYF
>TRBV5-6|TRBJ1-4|-|TRBD1
TGTGCCAGCAGCTTGGACACAGGGGCGTCTGATGAAAAACTGTTTTTT
CASSLDTGASDEKLFF
>TRBV15|TRBJ2-7|-|-
TGTGCCACCAGAATGGGACTTCACTACGAGCAGTACTTC
CATRMGLHYEQYF
>TRBV10-3|TRBJ2-1|-|TRBD1
TGTGCCATCAGTCTGACAGGGGGCGGTTACAATGAGCAGTTCTTC
CAISLTGGGYNEQFF
>TRBV7-8|TRBJ1-3|-|-
TGTGCCAGTGGGGGTGGGAGGGCAGGAAACACCATATATTTT
CASGGGRAGNTIYF
>TRBV6-1|TRBJ1-3|-|-
TGTGCCAGCAGTGAATATGAGGCAGCTGGAAACACCATATATTTT
CASSEYEAAGNTIYF
>TRBV4-3|TRBJ1-4|-|-
TGCGTCAGCAGCCAAGAGTCGTCAGACCGGGGAAAGGAAAAACTGTTTTTT
CVSSQESSDRGKEKLFF
>TRBV7-2|TRBJ2-7|-|TRBD2
TGTGCCAGCAGCTTAGGCGGGAGGAACAACGAGCAGTACTTC
CASSLGGRNNEQYF